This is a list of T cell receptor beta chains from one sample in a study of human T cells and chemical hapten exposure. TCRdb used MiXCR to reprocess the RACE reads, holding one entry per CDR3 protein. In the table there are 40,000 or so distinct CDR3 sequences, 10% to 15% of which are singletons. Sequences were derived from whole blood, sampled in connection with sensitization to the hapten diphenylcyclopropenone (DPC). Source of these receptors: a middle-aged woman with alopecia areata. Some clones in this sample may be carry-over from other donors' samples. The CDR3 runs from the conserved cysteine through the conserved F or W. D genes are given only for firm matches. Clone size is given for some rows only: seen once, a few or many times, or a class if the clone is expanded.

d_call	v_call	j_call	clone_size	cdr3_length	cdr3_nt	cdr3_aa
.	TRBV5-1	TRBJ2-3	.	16	TGCGCCAGCAGCTCTGGCGACACCTACGTTGGAGATACGCAGTATTTT	CASSSGDTYVGDTQYF
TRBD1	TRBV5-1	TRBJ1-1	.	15	TGCGCCAGCAGTCCGGTCGGGACAGTGAACACTGAAGCTTTCTTT	CASSPVGTVNTEAFF
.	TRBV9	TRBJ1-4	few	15	TGTGCCAGCAGCACCGGCCAAAGCGACGGTGAAAAACTGTTTTTT	CASSTGQSDGEKLFF
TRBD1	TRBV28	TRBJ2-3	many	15	TGTGCCAGCAGCCTACAGGGGTTCTCCGGCGATACGCAGTATTTT	CASSLQGFSGDTQYF
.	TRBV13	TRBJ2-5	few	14	TGTGCCAGCAGCAAGGATTCGAGCGTGGAGACCCAGTACTTC	CASSKDSSVETQYF
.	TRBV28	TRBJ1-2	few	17	TGTGCCAGCACCCCCCAGACAGGAGGAGGGGGGGGAGCCTCCTTAACCTTC	CASTPQTGGGGGASLTF
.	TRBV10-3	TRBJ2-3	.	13	TGTGCCACCGGTGGGGGCCGCACAGATACGCAGTATTTT	CATGGGRTDTQYF
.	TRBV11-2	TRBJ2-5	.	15	TGTGCCAGCAGCCCCCCTCCGACAGGCGAAGAGACCCAGTACTTC	CASSPPPTGEETQYF
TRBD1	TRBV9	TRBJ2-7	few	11	TGTGCCAGCAGCCCGGGACAGGAGCAGTACTTC	CASSPGQEQYF
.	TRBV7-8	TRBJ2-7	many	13	TGTGCCAGCAGCCGAAGTCCAGTCCACGAGCAGTACTTC	CASSRSPVHEQYF
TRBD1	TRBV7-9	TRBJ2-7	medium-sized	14	TGTGCCAGCAGCGCTGGACAGGGAACCTACGAGCAGTACTTC	CASSAGQGTYEQYF
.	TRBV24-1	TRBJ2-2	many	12	TGTGCCACCGGATTCATCGGCGGGGAGCTGTTTTTT	CATGFIGGELFF
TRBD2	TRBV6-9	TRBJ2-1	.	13	TGTGCCAGCAGTGGGAGGGGCCGGGATGAGCAGTTCTTC	CASSGRGRDEQFF
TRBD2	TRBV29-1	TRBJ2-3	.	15	TGCAGCGTTGAACCCCAGACTAGCTTGACAGATACGCAGTATTTT	CSVEPQTSLTDTQYF
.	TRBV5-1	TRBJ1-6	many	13	TGCGCCAGCAGTTGGGGGTCGGATTCACCCCTCCACTTT	CASSWGSDSPLHF
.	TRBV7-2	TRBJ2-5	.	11	TGTGCCAGCAGCTCGAAAGAGACCCAGTACTTC	CASSSKETQYF
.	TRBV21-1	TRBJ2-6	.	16	TGTGCCAGCAGCATCCACCCTGGGGCTGGGGCCAACGTCCTGACTTTC	CASSIHPGAGANVLTF
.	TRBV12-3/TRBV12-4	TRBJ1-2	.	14	TGTGCCAGCAGTTTGCAGGGTGAAAGCTACGGCTACACCTTC	CASSLQGESYGYTF
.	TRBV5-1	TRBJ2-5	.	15	TGCGCCAGCAGCCCCGGCAGGGACCGAAAAGAGACCCAGTACTTC	CASSPGRDRKETQYF
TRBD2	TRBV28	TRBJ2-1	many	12	TGTGCCAGCAGTGGACTAGCAGATTGGGAGTTCTTC	CASSGLADWEFF
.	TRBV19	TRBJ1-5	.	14	TGTGCCAGTAGTATTAACAGCGGCAATCAGCCCCAGCATTTT	CASSINSGNQPQHF
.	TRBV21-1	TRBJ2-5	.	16	TGTGCCAGCAGCAAAGTAAACGGGACACATGAAGAGACCCAGTACTTC	CASSKVNGTHEETQYF
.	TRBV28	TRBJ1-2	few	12	TGTGCCAGCAGTTTAACCGGGAATGGCTACACCTTC	CASSLTGNGYTF
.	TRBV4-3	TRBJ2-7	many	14	TGCGCCAGCAGCCAAGATGAGGCAGGGAGCGAGCAGTACTTC	CASSQDEAGSEQYF
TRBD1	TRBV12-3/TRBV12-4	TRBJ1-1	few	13	TGTGCCAGCAGTCCGACAGGGACCACTGAAGCTTTCTTT	CASSPTGTTEAFF
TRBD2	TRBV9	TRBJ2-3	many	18	TGTGCCAGCAGCGTAGGATTCCAGCGGGGGGCCCACACAGATACGCAGTATTTT	CASSVGFQRGAHTDTQYF
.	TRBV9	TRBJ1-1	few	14	TGTGCCAGCAGCTTCCGGGACATTCCCACTGAAGCTTTCTTT	CASSFRDIPTEAFF
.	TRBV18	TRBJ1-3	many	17	TGTGCCAGCTCACCATGGGCGCCGAGGGACTCTGGAAACACCATATATTTT	CASSPWAPRDSGNTIYF
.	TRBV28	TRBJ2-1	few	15	TGTGCCAGCACCTCAGTTGGGTTCCCCTCGAATGAGCAGTTCTTC	CASTSVGFPSNEQFF
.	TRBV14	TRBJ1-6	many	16	TGTGCCAGCAGCCAAGGAGGGGGTAGAAGTAATTCACCCCTCCACTTT	CASSQGGGRSNSPLHF
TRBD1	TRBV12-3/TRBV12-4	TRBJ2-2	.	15	TGTGCCAGCAGTCAGGGACAGGGGAACACCGGGGAGCTGTTTTTT	CASSQGQGNTGELFF
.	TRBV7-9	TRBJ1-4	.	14	TGTGCCAGCAGCCCAGGGGCAACTAATGAAAAACTGTTTTTT	CASSPGATNEKLFF
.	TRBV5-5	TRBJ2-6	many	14	TGTGCCAGCAGCTTGGGTTCAGGGGCCAACGTCCTGACTTTC	CASSLGSGANVLTF
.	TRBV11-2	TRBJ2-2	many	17	TGTGCCAGCACTGCTGGGGGGCTGTTCGCGAACACCGGGGAGCTGTTTTTT	CASTAGGLFANTGELFF
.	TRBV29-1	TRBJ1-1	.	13	TGCAGCGTCGCGACAGGACCGAACACTGAAGCTTTCTTT	CSVATGPNTEAFF
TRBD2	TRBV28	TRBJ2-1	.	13	TGTGCCAGCAGTTCACCGGGGACTACTGAGCAGTTCTTC	CASSSPGTTEQFF
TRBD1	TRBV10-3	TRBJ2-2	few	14	TGTGCCATCAGCCGGGGACAGGGACCCGGGGAGCTGTTTTTT	CAISRGQGPGELFF
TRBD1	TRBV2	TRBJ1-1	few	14	TGTGCCAGCAGTGTAGACAGGGGAGGCACTGAAGCTTTCTTT	CASSVDRGGTEAFF
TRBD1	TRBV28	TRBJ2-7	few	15	TGTGCCAGCAGTTTATTCGACAGGGGGCGGTACGAGCAGTACTTC	CASSLFDRGRYEQYF
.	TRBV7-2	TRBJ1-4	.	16	TGTGCCAGCAGCTCTTTCTACAGGAACCCTAATGAAAAACTGTTTTTT	CASSSFYRNPNEKLFF
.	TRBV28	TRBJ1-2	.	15	TGTGCCAGCAGTTTTTCGATAGGAGGTTTGGATGGCTACACCTTC	CASSFSIGGLDGYTF
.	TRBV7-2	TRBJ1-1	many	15	TGTGCCAGCAGCGCTCGTCAGGGGCCGAACACTGAAGCTTTCTTT	CASSARQGPNTEAFF
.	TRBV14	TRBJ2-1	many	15	TGTGCCAGCAGCCAAGTCGGCCATCTTAGTCGGGAGCAGTTCTTC	CASSQVGHLSREQFF
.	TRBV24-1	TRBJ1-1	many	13	TGTGCCACCAGTGATTGGGGGGGCTATGAAGCTTTCTTT	CATSDWGGYEAFF
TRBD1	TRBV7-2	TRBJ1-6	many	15	TGTGCCAGCAGCCCTGACGGGACAGTTAATTCACCCCTCCACTTT	CASSPDGTVNSPLHF
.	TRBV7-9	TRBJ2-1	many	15	TGTGCCAGCAGCCCCCGTGCTAGCTCCTACAATGAGCAGTTCTTC	CASSPRASSYNEQFF
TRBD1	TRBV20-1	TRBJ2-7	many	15	TGCAGTGCTAGAGATTCGGGGACAGCATCCTACGAGCAGTACTTC	CSARDSGTASYEQYF
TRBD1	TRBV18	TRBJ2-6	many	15	TGTGCCAGCTCACTGGACAGGGCTGGGGCCAACGTCCTGACTTTC	CASSLDRAGANVLTF
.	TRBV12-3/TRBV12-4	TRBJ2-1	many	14	TGTGCCAGCAGACTAGCCCACACCCGCGATGAGCAGTTCTTC	CASRLAHTRDEQFF
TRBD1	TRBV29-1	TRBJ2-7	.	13	TGCAGCGTCGCCGGGACAGGGGCCTACGAGCAGTACTTC	CSVAGTGAYEQYF
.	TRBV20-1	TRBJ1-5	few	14	TGCAGTGCTAGAGACAGGGTATCCAATCAGCCCCAGCATTTT	CSARDRVSNQPQHF
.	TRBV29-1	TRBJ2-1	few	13	TGCAGCGTTGTCCGGGACGGTGACAATGAGCAGTTCTTC	CSVVRDGDNEQFF